These T cell receptor beta chains were read from a single sample in a study of blood T cell repertoires in COVID-19. Generated by immunoSEQ multiplex PCR, the TCRdb table keeps only in-frame clones and is missing some. The data contain roughly 260,000 clones, 87% of them singletons. The sequencing sample was made of PBMCs or T cells enriched from blood (not recorded which). All receptors derive from a woman aged 25 to 45 with acute COVID-19. The CDR3 runs from the conserved cysteine through the conserved F or W. D genes are given only for firm matches. Expanded clones are given a class, and other clones once, few, many or no size at all.

20	TRBV3-1/TRBV3-2	TRBD1	TRBJ1-6	-	TGTGCCAGCAGCCGGACCGGACAGGGGTTCTACGTCTCCTATAATTCACCCCTCCACTTT	CASSRTGQGFYVSYNSPLHF
15	TRBV5-1	TRBD1	TRBJ1-2	-	TGCGCCAGCAGCTTGTTATTGACGACAGGGAACGGCTACACCTTC	CASSLLLTTGNGYTF
15	TRBV27	-	TRBJ2-7	-	TGTGCCAGCAGTAGAAGGGGACTCGCCGAGGACGAGCAGTACTTC	CASSRRGLAEDEQYF
13	TRBV24-1	TRBD1	TRBJ1-2	-	TGTGCCACCCCCCTGGACAGGGATGCGGGATACACCTTC	CATPLDRDAGYTF
15	TRBV3-1/TRBV3-2	TRBD2	TRBJ2-1	-	TGTGCCAGCAGCCAAGCGGCTAGCGGGGGGTCTGAGCAGTTCTTC	CASSQAASGGSEQFF
12	TRBV7-9	-	TRBJ2-5	-	TGTGCCAGCAGCTTCGGCCAAGAGACCCAGTACTTC	CASSFGQETQYF
14	TRBV18	TRBD1	TRBJ1-6	-	TGTGCCAGTGTGACAGGGGGCAGGAATTCACCCCTCCACTTT	CASVTGGRNSPLHF
12	TRBV7-2	-	TRBJ2-7	few	TGTGCCAGCAGCCGGGAAAGCTACGAGCAGTACTTC	CASSRESYEQYF
14	TRBV19	-	TRBJ1-2	-	TGTGCCAGTAGTCCCAGTTCAGGGTGGTATGGCTACACCTTC	CASSPSSGWYGYTF
17	TRBV5-1	-	TRBJ2-1	-	TGCGCCAGCAGCCCGGACGAACTGGACAGCTCCTACAATGAGCAGTTCTTC	CASSPDELDSSYNEQFF
17	TRBV5-1	-	TRBJ2-6	once	TGCGCCAGCAGTTTAGTCCCAACTCCAGGAGGGGCCAACGTCCTGACTTTC	CASSLVPTPGGANVLTF
13	TRBV6-5	-	TRBJ2-7	-	TGTGCCAGCAGTTACGACAGCGAATACGAGCAGTACTTC	CASSYDSEYEQYF
17	TRBV7-2	TRBD1	TRBJ1-1	-	TGTGCCAGCAGCTTCCTTCCCGGGACAGGGTTAAGAGCTGAAGCTTTCTTT	CASSFLPGTGLRAEAFF
14	TRBV24-1	-	TRBJ1-5	-	TGTGCCTCTCACAGGGATTGCGGCAATCAGCCCCAGCATTTT	CASHRDCGNQPQHF
14	TRBV11-3	-	TRBJ1-1	-	TGTGCCAGCAGCTTGGGGGGGGCGGGCACTGAAGCTTTCTTT	CASSLGGAGTEAFF
14	TRBV10-3	TRBD2	TRBJ2-2	-	TGTGCCATCAGTAGCGGGGGAGGCACCGGGGAGCTGTTTTTT	CAISSGGGTGELFF
14	TRBV2	-	TRBJ1-5	-	TGTGCCAGCAGTATCGAACAGGGCAATCAGCCCCAGCATTTT	CASSIEQGNQPQHF
14	TRBV27	TRBD1	TRBJ1-4	few	TGTGCCAGCAGTCAGGGGGCTCGGGGTGAAAAACTGTTTTTT	CASSQGARGEKLFF
13	TRBV29-1	TRBD2	TRBJ2-1	-	TGCAGCGCCTTAGCGGGGGGTCCGAATGAGCAGTTCTTC	CSALAGGPNEQFF
15	TRBV5-4	TRBD2	TRBJ2-1	once	TGTGCCAGCAGCCGGGTCGGAGCGGGGGACAATGAGCAGTTCTTC	CASSRVGAGDNEQFF
18	TRBV9	-	TRBJ1-1	once	TGTGCCAGCAGCGCACACCCGGCCAGGGGCTGGTCGAGCACTGAAGCTTTCTTT	CASSAHPARGWSSTEAFF
15	TRBV11-3	TRBD2	TRBJ2-7	few	TGTGCCAGCAGCTTAGGGGGGGGACTGACCTACGAGCAGTACTTC	CASSLGGGLTYEQYF
16	TRBV5-4	-	TRBJ2-7	-	TGTGCCAGCAGCTTGGGGATAGGGGCCGTAAACTACGAGCAGTACTTC	CASSLGIGAVNYEQYF
17	TRBV28	TRBD1	TRBJ1-5	-	TGTGCCAGCAGCACTCCCAGGGGGCTCTATAGCAATCAGCCCCAGCATTTT	CASSTPRGLYSNQPQHF
16	TRBV18	TRBD1	TRBJ2-5	-	TGTGCCAGCTCTCCCTGGCTGAGACAGGGGAAAGAGACCCAGTACTTC	CASSPWLRQGKETQYF
14	TRBV5-1	-	TRBJ1-4	-	TGCGCCAGCAGCTTGGGAGGCCGGGGTGAAAAACTGTTTTTT	CASSLGGRGEKLFF
14	TRBV3-1/TRBV3-2	-	TRBJ2-5	few	TGTGCCAGCAGCCAGCAGCGGACTGAAGAGACCCAGTACTTC	CASSQQRTEETQYF
13	TRBV5-4	-	TRBJ2-2	few	TGTGCCAGCAGCTTGCTAAACACCGGGGAGCTGTTTTTT	CASSLLNTGELFF
15	TRBV7-2	-	TRBJ1-5	-	TGTGCCAGCAGCTTAAGGTACAGGATTGGACAGCCCCAGCATTTT	CASSLRYRIGQPQHF
19	TRBV3-1/TRBV3-2	TRBD1	TRBJ2-1	-	TGTGCCAGCAGAAGCGAAGACAGGGGGGCCGGGTCGTCCCACAATGAGCAGTTCTTC	CASRSEDRGAGSSHNEQFF
16	TRBV4-1	-	TRBJ2-7	-	TGCGCCAGCAGACCGTTATACAGGGAAAACTCCTACGAGCAGTACTTC	CASRPLYRENSYEQYF
13	TRBV12-3/TRBV12-4	-	TRBJ1-2	once	TGTGCCAGCAGTCCTACGGGGGGAGATGGCTACACCTTC	CASSPTGGDGYTF
14	TRBV7-9	-	TRBJ1-2	-	TGTGCCAGCAGTCACACGGGAAATAGATATGGCTACACCTTC	CASSHTGNRYGYTF
12	TRBV12-3/TRBV12-4	-	TRBJ2-6	few	TGTGCCAGCAGTGGCTTGGCCAACGTCCTGACTTTC	CASSGLANVLTF
13	TRBV30	-	TRBJ1-3	once	TGTGCCTGGAGTAGAGGGTTTGACAACACCATATATTTT	CAWSRGFDNTIYF
13	TRBV2	-	TRBJ1-1	-	TGTGCCAGCAGACCCGACAGTAACACTGAAGCTTTCTTT	CASRPDSNTEAFF
12	TRBV10-2	-	TRBJ1-1	-	TGCGCCAGCAGTAGCCACCTGGAGAAAGCTTTCTTT	CASSSHLEKAFF
17	TRBV4-3	-	TRBJ1-1	-	TGCGCCAGCAGCCAAGGAGTAGGAGGAGGTAAGAACACTGAAGCTTTCTTT	CASSQGVGGGKNTEAFF
14	TRBV6-5	-	TRBJ1-1	-	TGTGCCAGCAGTTACTCGGGGGCTGGTACTGAAGCTTTCTTT	CASSYSGAGTEAFF
12	TRBV5-5	-	TRBJ1-1	-	TGTGCCAGCAGGAGTGGGAACACTGAAGCTTTCTTT	CASRSGNTEAFF
15	TRBV7-9	-	TRBJ1-6	-	TGTGCCAGCAGCTTAGCTGGAGGTCCAAATTCACCCCTCCACTTT	CASSLAGGPNSPLHF
15	TRBV10-3	TRBD1	TRBJ1-1	few	TGTGCCATCAGTGACTCCGGGACAGGGCTCTATGAAGCTTTCTTT	CAISDSGTGLYEAFF
20	TRBV5-1	-	TRBJ1-1	-	TGCGCCAGCAGCTTGGCGGGTGGGGACACCTACCACGCCCCGAACACTGAAGCTTTCTTT	CASSLAGGDTYHAPNTEAFF
18	TRBV10-3	TRBD1	TRBJ1-3	-	TGTGCCATCAGTGAGTCCTATTTGACAGGGGGGATTGGAAACACCATATATTTT	CAISESYLTGGIGNTIYF
17	TRBV3-1/TRBV3-2	-	TRBJ1-5	-	TGTGCCAGCAGCGGGGGAGGGCAGTCCTCTTTAAATCAGCCCCAGCATTTT	CASSGGGQSSLNQPQHF
17	TRBV6-2/TRBV6-3	TRBD2	TRBJ2-3	-	TGTGCCAGCAGTTACCTTGGGACTAGCGGAAGCACAGATACGCAGTATTTT	CASSYLGTSGSTDTQYF
17	TRBV6-1	TRBD1	TRBJ1-1	-	TGTGCCAGCAGTGGACAGGGTGACGGGAAATTGAACACTGAAGCTTTCTTT	CASSGQGDGKLNTEAFF
14	TRBV19	-	TRBJ1-5	-	TGTGCCAGTAGTATTCTAGCAGACAATCAGCCCCAGCATTTT	CASSILADNQPQHF
13	TRBV10-3	TRBD1	TRBJ2-4	-	TGTGCCATCAGTGGGGAACAGGGGGGCATTCAGTACTTC	CAISGEQGGIQYF
14	TRBV6-1	-	TRBJ1-2	-	TGTGCCAGCAGTGAAGGGATTCGGAGCTATGGCTACACCTTC	CASSEGIRSYGYTF
16	TRBV27	TRBD1	TRBJ1-5	-	TGTGCCAGCAGTCCCTCCGTCGGACAGGTTAATCAGCCCCAGCATTTT	CASSPSVGQVNQPQHF
16	TRBV11-2	-	TRBJ1-5	-	TGTGCCAGCAGCTTAGGGGGGCCATATAGCAATCAGCCCCAGCATTTT	CASSLGGPYSNQPQHF
16	TRBV6-1	TRBD1	TRBJ1-2	-	TGTGCCAGCAGTGACACCCTTCTGACAGGGTCTTATGGCTACACCTTC	CASSDTLLTGSYGYTF
13	TRBV12-3/TRBV12-4	-	TRBJ2-7	-	TGTGCCAGCAGTACGGGACACTTCTACGAGCAGTACTTC	CASSTGHFYEQYF
14	TRBV2	-	TRBJ1-1	-	TGTGCCAGCCACCTGGAAGGGGTAATGACTGAAGCTTTCTTT	CASHLEGVMTEAFF
14	TRBV10-3	-	TRBJ2-7	-	TGTGCCATCAGTGGAGGGACAAAGACCTACGAGCAGTACTTC	CAISGGTKTYEQYF
16	TRBV7-9	-	TRBJ2-3	-	TGTGCCAGCAGCTCGGACAGACGGATAAGGACAGATACGCAGTATTTT	CASSSDRRIRTDTQYF
15	TRBV21-1	-	TRBJ2-3	-	TGTGCCAGCAGCACCCAACAGGGGGCGCCAGATACGCAGTATTTT	CASSTQQGAPDTQYF
14	TRBV29-1	-	TRBJ1-2	-	TGCAGCGTCGGACACGGCTCCAATAACTATGGCTACACCTTC	CSVGHGSNNYGYTF